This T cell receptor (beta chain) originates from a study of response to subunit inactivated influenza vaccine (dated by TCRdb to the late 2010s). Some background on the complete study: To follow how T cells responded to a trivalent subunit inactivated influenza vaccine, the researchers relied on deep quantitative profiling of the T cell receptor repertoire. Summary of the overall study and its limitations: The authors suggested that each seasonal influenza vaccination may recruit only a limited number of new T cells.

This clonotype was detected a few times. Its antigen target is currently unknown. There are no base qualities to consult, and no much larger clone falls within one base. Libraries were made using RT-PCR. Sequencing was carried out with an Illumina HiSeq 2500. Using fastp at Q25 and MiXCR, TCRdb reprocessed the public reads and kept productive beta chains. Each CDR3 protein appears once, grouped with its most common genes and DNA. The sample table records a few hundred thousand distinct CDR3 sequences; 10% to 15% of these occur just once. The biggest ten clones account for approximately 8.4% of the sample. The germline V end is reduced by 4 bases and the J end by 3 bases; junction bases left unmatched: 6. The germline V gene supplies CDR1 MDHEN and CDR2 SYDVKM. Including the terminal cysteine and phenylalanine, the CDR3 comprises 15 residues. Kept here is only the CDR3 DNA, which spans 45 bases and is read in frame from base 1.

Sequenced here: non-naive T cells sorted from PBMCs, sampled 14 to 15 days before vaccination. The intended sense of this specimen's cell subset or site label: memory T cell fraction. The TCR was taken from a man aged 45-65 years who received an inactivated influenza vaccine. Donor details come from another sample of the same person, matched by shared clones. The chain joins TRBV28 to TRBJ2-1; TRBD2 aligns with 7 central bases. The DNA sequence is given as TGTGCCAGCAGTTCCTGGACTAGGAACTACAATGAGCAGTTCTTC. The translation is CASSSWTRNYNEQFF.